This T cell receptor (beta chain) was recorded in a study of T cells in Graves' hyperthyroidism and ophthalmopathy. At the level of the study: Peripheral blood specimens were obtained at initial diagnosis, prior to any treatment.

Amplified regions were TCR beta CDR3 sequences from RNA transcripts. A set of HTBI primers served as the primers for a first-round RT-PCR of the TCR CDR3. Each CDR3 protein gets one entry after TCRdb re-called the multiplex PCR reads with MiXCR. In the table there are around 200,000 distinct CDR3 sequences, about 15% of which are singletons. There are many counts of this clonotype. The ends lost 4 bases at V and 3 bases at J; junction bases unmatched: 9. CDR1 is SGHTA, CDR2 FQGNSA, per germline. The CDR3 sequence is 15 residues long. Recently diagnosed hyperthyroidism of less than 2 months' duration affected patients aged 18 to 65.

The source material was blood. The sequence came from a woman between 45 and 60 years old with Graves' hyperthyroidism. The rearrangement uses TRBV7-2 and TRBJ2-7, with TRBD1 matching over 7 bases. The CDR3 bases are TGTGCCAGCAGCTCGTTAGGGGGCCGAATCTACGAGCAGTACTTC. Its translation: CASSSLGGRIYEQYF.